This record looks at one TCR beta chain sequence and its context. V gave up 3 bases and J gave up 5 bases, with 15 bases separating them. The CDR3 is 15 residues long. Germline loops: CDR1 SGDLS, CDR2 YYNGEE. This specimen belongs to a study of blood T cell repertoires in COVID-19. Grouping used clinical history reported by participants in a survey and questionnaire. Libraries were prepared by immunoSEQ multiplex PCR; TCRdb keeps only in-frame clonotypes and omits some of them. The sample includes about 150,000 clones, approximately 90% of them seen just once. The clonotype originates from a middle-aged woman who had been exposed to COVID-19. V gene TRBV9 combines with J gene TRBJ2-1; D may be TRBD2 (5 bases). Sequencing was carried out using PBMCs or T cells enriched from blood (not recorded which). DNA for the CDR3: TGTGCCAGCAGCGACCCCTTGAGGGCTCACAATGAGCAGTTCTTC. It yields the protein CASSDPLRAHNEQFF. The complete variable domain, with remaining parts taken from reference TRBV9 and TRBJ2-1, reads DSGVTQTPKHLITATGQRVTLRCSPRSGDLSVYWYQQSLDQGLQFLIQYYNGEERAKGNILERFSAQQFPDLHSELNLSSLELGDSALYFCASSDPLRAHNEQFFGPGTRLTVL.